The 5 T cell receptor beta chains listed next were all sequenced from one sample in a study of blood T cells in healthy people across ages. Primed by a sample-barcoded 5' primer and a J-beta primer mix, a second PCR proceeded for about 7 to 11 cycles. TCRdb ran MiXCR on the 5' RACE reads and lists one entry per CDR3 protein. The data contain 550,000 to 800,000 distinct CDR3 sequences, approximately 31% of them seen just once; the ten biggest clones take up 15%. The specimen sequenced was blood. These receptors were taken from a woman at least 80 years old in good health.

Concerning this clonotype itself: Possible read error: a much larger clone is one base away. V usage is TRBV28 and J usage is TRBJ2-7; D ambiguous. This CDR3 comprises 13 residues. Germline CDR1 is MDHEN and CDR2 is SYDVKM. Trimming took off 7 bases at V and 7 bases at J, with 17 bases between the two ends. CDR3 loop: CASKDRSRGEQYF. CDR3 sequence (DNA): TGTGCCAGCAAAGATAGGTCCCGTGGGGAGCAGTACTTC.

This clonotype showed up many times. CDR3 coding DNA: TGTGCCAGCAGCCCAATGGACAAGACCGGCTCCTACGAGCAGTACTTC. Protein sequence: CASSPMDKTGSYEQYF. The V and J genes are TRBV7-9 and TRBJ2-7, with D maybe TRBD1 (5 bases). CDR1 is SEHNR, CDR2 FQNEAQ, per germline (reference sequence). The CDR3 consists of 16 residues. The V end lost 5 bases, the J end lost 0 bases, and 17 bases lay between the germline ends. The variable domain in full, with the rest retrieved from reference TRBV7-9 and TRBJ2-7, is DTGVSQNPRHKITKRGQNVTFRCDPISEHNRLYWYRQTLGQGPEFLTYFQNEAQLEKSRLLSDRFSAERPKGSFSTLEIQRTEQGDSAMYLCASSPMDKTGSYEQYFGPGTRLTVT.

This clonotype was seen ten or more times. The V gene is TRBV20-1, the J gene TRBJ2-7, with D unresolved. V was cut by 5 bases and J by 2 bases, with 16 bases left in between. Germline lookup yields CDR1 DFQATT and CDR2 SNEGSKA (reference sequence). The CDR3 length is 14 residues. The chain's CDR3 is CSASKGSRAYEQYF. CDR3 nucleotides: TGCAGTGCTTCAAAGGGCTCGCGCGCCTACGAGCAGTACTTC.

This clonotype has a count of ten or more. The chain employs TRBV7-2 and TRBJ2-1; a weak D match, TRBD1 (6 bases). V was clipped by 5 bases and J by 1 base, with 18 bases between them. Germline loops: CDR1 SGHTA, CDR2 FQGNSA. The CDR3 extends over 17 amino acids. CDR3 protein: CASSRDRRYGSYNEQFF. DNA for the CDR3: TGTGCCAGCAGCCGTGACAGGCGTTATGGATCCTACAATGAGCAGTTCTTC.

The chain carries TRBV20-1 and TRBJ2-3, with 7 positions matching TRBD2. The junction had 10 bases not matched to a gene; V was cut back by 1 base and J by 3 bases. CDR1 is DFQATT and CDR2 is SNEGSKA in the germline V gene (reference sequence). The CDR3 consists of 16 residues. The CDR3 loop reads CSARGVAGGTTDTQYF. CDR3 nucleotides: TGCAGTGCTAGAGGGGTCGCCGGGGGGACGACAGATACGCAGTATTTT.